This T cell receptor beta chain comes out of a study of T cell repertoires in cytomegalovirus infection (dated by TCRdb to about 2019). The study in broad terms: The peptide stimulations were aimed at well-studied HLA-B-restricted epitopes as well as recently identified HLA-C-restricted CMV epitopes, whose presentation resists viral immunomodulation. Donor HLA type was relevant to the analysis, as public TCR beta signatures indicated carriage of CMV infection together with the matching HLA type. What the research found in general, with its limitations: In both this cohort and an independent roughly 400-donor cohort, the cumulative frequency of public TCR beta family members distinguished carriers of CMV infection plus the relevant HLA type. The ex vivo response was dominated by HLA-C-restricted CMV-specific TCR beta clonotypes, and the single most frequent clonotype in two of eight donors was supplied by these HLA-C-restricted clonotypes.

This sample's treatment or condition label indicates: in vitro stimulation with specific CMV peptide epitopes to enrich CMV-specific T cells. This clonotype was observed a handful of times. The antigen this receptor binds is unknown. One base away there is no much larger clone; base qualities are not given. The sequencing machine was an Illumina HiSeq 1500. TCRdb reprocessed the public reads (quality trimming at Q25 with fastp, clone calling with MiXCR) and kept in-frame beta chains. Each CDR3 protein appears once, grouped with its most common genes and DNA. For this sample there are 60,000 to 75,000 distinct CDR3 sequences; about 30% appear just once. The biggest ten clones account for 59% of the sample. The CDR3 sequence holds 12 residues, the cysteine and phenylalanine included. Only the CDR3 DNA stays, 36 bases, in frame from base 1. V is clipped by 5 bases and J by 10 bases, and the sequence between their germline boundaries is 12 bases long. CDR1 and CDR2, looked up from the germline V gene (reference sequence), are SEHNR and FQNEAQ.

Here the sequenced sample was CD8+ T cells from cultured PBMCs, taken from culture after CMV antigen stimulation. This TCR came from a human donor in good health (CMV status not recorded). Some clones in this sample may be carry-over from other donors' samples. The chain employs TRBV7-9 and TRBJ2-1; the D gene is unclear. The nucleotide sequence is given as TGTGCCAGCAGCCTCCAGGCCGACGAGCAGTTCTTC. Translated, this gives CASSLQADEQFF.